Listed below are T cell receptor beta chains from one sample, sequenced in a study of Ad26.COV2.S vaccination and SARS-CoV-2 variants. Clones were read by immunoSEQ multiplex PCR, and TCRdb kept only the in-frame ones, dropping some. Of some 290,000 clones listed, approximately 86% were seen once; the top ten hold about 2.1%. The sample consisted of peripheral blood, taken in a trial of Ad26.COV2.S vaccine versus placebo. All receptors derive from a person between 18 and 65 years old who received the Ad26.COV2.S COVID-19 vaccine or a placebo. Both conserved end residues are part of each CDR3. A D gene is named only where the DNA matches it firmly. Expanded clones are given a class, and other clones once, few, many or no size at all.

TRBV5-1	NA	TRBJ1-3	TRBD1	TGCGCCAGCAGCTTAAGTCCCGGGACAGGGATCGGAAACACCATATATTTT	CASSLSPGTGIGNTIYF
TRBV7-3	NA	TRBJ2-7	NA	TGTGCCAGCAGCTTTCTCCCCTACGAGCAGTACTTC	CASSFLPYEQYF
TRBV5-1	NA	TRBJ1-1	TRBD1	TGCGCCAGCAGCACCGGACAGGGGAACACTGAAGCTTTCTTT	CASSTGQGNTEAFF
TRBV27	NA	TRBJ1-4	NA	TGTGCCAGCACCACGGCTCGGTTGGGGGAAAAACTGTTTTTT	CASTTARLGEKLFF
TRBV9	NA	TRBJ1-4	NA	TGTGCCAGCAGCGTTGCGGACGGTAATGAAAAACTGTTTTTT	CASSVADGNEKLFF
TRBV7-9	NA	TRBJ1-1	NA	TGTGCCAGCAGCTATTCAGGGGACACTGAAGCTTTCTTT	CASSYSGDTEAFF
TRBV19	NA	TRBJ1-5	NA	TGTGCCAGTAGTATGGTTAACAGCAATCAGCCCCAGCATTTT	CASSMVNSNQPQHF
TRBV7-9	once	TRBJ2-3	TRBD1	TGTGCCAGCAGCTCGCACCGGGACAGGGTTCTCCTACCAGATACGCAGTATTTT	CASSSHRDRVLLPDTQYF
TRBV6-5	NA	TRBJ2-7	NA	TGTGCCAGCAGCTTCGGCTACGAGCAGTACTTC	CASSFGYEQYF
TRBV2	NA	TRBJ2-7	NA	TGTGCCAAAGGGGGAGGGAACGAGCAGTACTTC	CAKGGGNEQYF
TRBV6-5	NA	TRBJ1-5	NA	TGTGCCAGCAGGCATCAGGGAGATAGCAATCAGCCCCAGCATTTT	CASRHQGDSNQPQHF
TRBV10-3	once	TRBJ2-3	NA	TGTGCCATTGCGGGACTTAAAGTACAGGGGCCCACAGATACGCAGTATTTT	CAIAGLKVQGPTDTQYF
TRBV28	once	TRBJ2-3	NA	TGTGCCAGCAGTTCCGGTCAGAGCACAGATACGCAGTATTTT	CASSSGQSTDTQYF
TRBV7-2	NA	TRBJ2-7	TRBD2	TGTGCCAGCAGCGAGACTAGCGGAGGGGATGGCTCCCTAACCTACGAGCAGTACTTC	CASSETSGGDGSLTYEQYF
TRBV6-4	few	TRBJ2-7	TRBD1	TGTGCCAGCAGGCCGGGACAGCGATGCCTCTACGAGCAGTACTTC	CASRPGQRCLYEQYF
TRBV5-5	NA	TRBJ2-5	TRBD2	TGTGCCAGCAGCTTCGGGACTATCCAAGAGACCCAGTACTTC	CASSFGTIQETQYF
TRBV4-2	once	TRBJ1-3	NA	TGTGCCAGCAGCCCTTCCCTGCAGGGTCTGGCTGGAAACACCATATATTTT	CASSPSLQGLAGNTIYF
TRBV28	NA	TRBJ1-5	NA	TGTGCCAGCAGTTTTCGGGGGGTCAATCAGCCCCAGCATTTT	CASSFRGVNQPQHF
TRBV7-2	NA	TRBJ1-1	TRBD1	TGTGCCAGCAGCCTCTGGACAGGGGCACCGAACACTGAAGCTTTCTTT	CASSLWTGAPNTEAFF
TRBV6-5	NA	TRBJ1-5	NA	TGTGCCAGCAGTTACCGGGGGCCTGGAAATCAGCCCCAGCATTTT	CASSYRGPGNQPQHF
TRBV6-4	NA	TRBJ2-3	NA	TGTGCCAGCAGTGAGTTCACAGATACGCAGTATTTT	CASSEFTDTQYF
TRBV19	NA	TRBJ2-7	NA	TGTGCCAGTAGTATAGGGGGAGCAAAGTACGAGCAGTACTTC	CASSIGGAKYEQYF
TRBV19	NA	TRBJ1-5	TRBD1	TGTGCCGCGGAAGGAACCTCCGGGACAGGGCTAGGCAATCAGCCCCAGCATTTT	CAAEGTSGTGLGNQPQHF
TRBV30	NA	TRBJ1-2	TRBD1	TGTGCCTGGAGCACAGGGGAGCTCTATGGCTACACCTTC	CAWSTGELYGYTF
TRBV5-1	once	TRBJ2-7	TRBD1	TGCGCCAGCAGACTGGGACAGGATGGAGACTACGAGCAGTACTTC	CASRLGQDGDYEQYF
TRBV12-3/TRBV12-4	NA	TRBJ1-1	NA	TGTGCCAGCTGCCGCTTGAACACTGAAGCTTTCTTT	CASCRLNTEAFF
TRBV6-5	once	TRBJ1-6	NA	TGTGCCAGCAGTCCTGGGGCGAATTCACCCCTCCACTTT	CASSPGANSPLHF